These 24 T cell receptor beta chains originate from one sample sequenced in a study of shared T cell receptors in the human thymus (dated by TCRdb to about 2021). The method was the immunoSEQ multiplex PCR assay. What TCRdb holds here is the immuneACCESS table cut down to in-frame rearrangements. Part of the clones is not present; checked against another copy, under half of the missing clones reflect an unresolved V gene, and the others are unexplained. Recorded for this sample are fewer than 700,000 clones; around 87% of them occurred a single time. Of the sample, roughly 0.0097% falls within the top ten clones. The same data also contributed to another study, on human thymus T cells.

The specimen sequenced was thymocytes. The receptors derive from a boy in the first two years of life with a congenital heart defect. Donor details come from another sample of the same person, matched by shared clones.

The V and J genes are TRBV4-2 and TRBJ1-3; unclear D gene. Germline values: CDR1 LGHNA, CDR2 YNFKEQ. CDR3 length equals 16 residues. The V end was cut by 0 bases, the J end by 0 bases, with 9 bases between. In DNA form, the CDR3 reads TGTGCCAGCAGCCAAGACCGGTACCTCTCTGGAAACACCATATATTTT. It codes for CASSQDRYLSGNTIYF.

The genes are TRBV27 and TRBJ2-7; D possibly corresponds to TRBD1 (5 bases). Germline V gene data show CDR1 as MNHEY and CDR2 as SMNVEV (reference sequence). The CDR3 has 16 amino acids. Deletions cut 0 bases from V and 4 bases from J, with 16 bases between. CDR3 region: CASSLSFSPGLYEQYF. The DNA of the CDR3 is TGTGCCAGCAGTTTATCGTTCTCACCAGGGCTTTACGAGCAGTACTTC.

As to this clone: Germline and junction disagree at one end, which may indicate a read error. The chain links TRBV4-3 to TRBJ1-5; D ambiguous. Germline assignment: CDR1 LGHNA and CDR2 YSLEER. The CDR3 contains 17 residues. The CDR3 region is CASSQELRQVNNRPQHF. The CDR3 region has the DNA TGCGCCAGCAGCCAAGAATTGCGTCAGGTCAACAATCGGCCCCAGCATTTT.

The chain has TRBV28 and TRBJ1-2; no definite D call. The CDR3 totals 13 residues. Trimming stripped 8 bases from V and 0 bases from J, with 10 bases between. In germline, CDR1 is MDHEN, CDR2 SYDVKM. CDR3 nucleotide sequence: TGTGCCAGCCGGTCCCGCGCTAACTATGGCTACACCTTC. Protein product: CASRSRANYGYTF.

V is TRBV29-1 and J is TRBJ2-5; tentative D call: TRBD1 (6 bases). The CDR3 length is 17 residues. The germline V gene has CDR1 SQVTM and CDR2 ANQGSEA. V was shortened by 2 bases and J by 1 base, with 20 bases between the two germline ends. This CDR3 is CSVELTTGLSVQETQYF. In DNA form, the CDR3 reads TGCAGCGTTGAACTTACCACAGGGCTTTCAGTCCAAGAGACCCAGTACTTC.

The chain carries TRBV30 and TRBJ1-3; tentatively, D is TRBD1 (5 bases). The germline V and J ends were trimmed by 5 bases and 4 bases, with 21 bases remaining between them. CDR3 length equals 16 residues. In germline, CDR1 is GTSNPN, CDR2 SVGIG (reference sequence). The CDR3 loop is CAWERISRGSGNTIYF. The CDR3, as DNA: TGTGCCTGGGAACGTATTAGTCGGGGGTCCGGAAACACCATATATTTT.

The chain links TRBV11-2 to TRBJ2-3; a weak D match, TRBD2 (6 bases). V dropped 5 bases and J dropped 2 bases, with 17 bases sitting between them. The CDR3 spans 16 residues. CDR1 and CDR2 (germline): SGHAT, FQNNGV. CDR3 amino acids: CASSPQTSPITDTQYF. The CDR3 bases are TGTGCCAGCAGCCCTCAAACTAGCCCGATCACAGATACGCAGTATTTT.

This rearrangement joins TRBV28 to TRBJ2-7; 14 positions agree with TRBD2. Germline V gives CDR1 MDHEN, CDR2 SYDVKM. J was trimmed by 5 bases and V by 10 bases; bases with no gene match: 22. This CDR3 spans 19 amino acids. The CDR3 bases are TGTGCCAACAGCAGCCCGACTAGCGGGAGGGCATGGCCTTACGACGAGCAGTACTTC. The encoded protein is CANSSPTSGRAWPYDEQYF.

This clone was detected once. The identical CDR3 is also encoded by other nucleotide sequences in the sample. V gene TRBV27 combines with J gene TRBJ2-1, with D maybe TRBD1 (6 bases). The CDR3 is made up of 12 amino acids. V shed 6 bases and J shed 4 bases, with 7 bases lying between them. Looked up from germline, CDR1 is MNHEY and CDR2 is SMNVEV (reference sequence). The CDR3: CASRGGYNEQFF. The DNA for the CDR3 is TGTGCCAGCAGAGGGGGATACAATGAGCAGTTCTTC.

The chain links TRBV29-1 to TRBJ1-2; 11 nucleotides agree with TRBD1. CDR1 is SQVTM, CDR2 ANQGSEA, per germline. This CDR3 spans 14 amino acids. V was pared by 3 bases and J by 8 bases, with 8 bases of the junction left unmatched. The CDR3 coding sequence is TGCAGCGTTGAGTGGACAGGGGGCGCGTACGGCTACACCTTC. Residues: CSVEWTGGAYGYTF.

On this clone: Other DNA sequences in this specimen translate into the identical CDR3. The CDR3 DNA reads as TGTGCCAGCAGTGTCGACAGGGACGAGCAGTACTTC. Amino acids: CASSVDRDEQYF. The J gene is TRBJ2-7, the V gene TRBV28; 7 bases map to TRBD1. The CDR3 loop spans 12 amino acids. The germline CDR1 and CDR2 sequences are MDHEN and SYDVKM. V shed 5 bases, J shed 5 bases, and the junction held 3 bases outside the gene matches.

V usage is TRBV28 and J usage is TRBJ1-2; TRBD1 aligns across 9 bases. The CDR3 has 18 residues. J lost 6 bases, V lost 8 bases, and 22 bases had no gene match. The germline V gene has CDR1 MDHEN and CDR2 SYDVKM. The CDR3 here is CASRKAGTGILPPHGYTF. The DNA for the CDR3 is TGTGCCAGCCGAAAAGCCGGGACAGGGATACTTCCCCCTCATGGCTACACCTTC.

The V gene is TRBV9, the J gene TRBJ1-2; 8 positions agree with TRBD1. V shed 4 bases, J shed 1 base, and the junction held 15 bases outside the gene matches. Germline V CDR1 and CDR2: SGDLS, YYNGEE. There are 18 residues in the CDR3. CDR3 protein: CASSPRTGPLVNNYGYTF. The DNA of the CDR3 is TGTGCCAGCAGCCCCCGGACAGGGCCGCTAGTAAATAACTATGGCTACACCTTC.

This chain joins TRBV7-6 and TRBJ2-7, with 8 bases fitting TRBD2. The V gene end was trimmed by 4 bases and the J gene end by 8 bases; junction bases not matched to a gene: 22. This CDR3 has 18 residues. In germline, CDR1 is SGHVS, CDR2 FNYEAQ. The chain's CDR3 is CASSSRDGPPGLGRKQYF. In nucleotides, the CDR3 is TGTGCCAGCAGCTCCCGGGACGGACCGCCGGGACTAGGGAGAAAGCAGTACTTC.

This chain uses TRBV6-5 with TRBJ1-4, with D hard to call. Trimming removed 7 bases at V and 4 bases at J, with 13 bases between. CDR3 size: 14 residues. Germline V gene sequence: CDR1 MNHEY, CDR2 SVGAGI. This CDR3 reads CASNRGPHNEKLFF. The DNA of the CDR3 is TGTGCCAGCAATCGAGGGCCCCATAATGAAAAACTGTTTTTT.

The chain combines TRBV28 with TRBJ2-3, with unresolved D. CDR3 length equals 17 residues. Trimming took off 10 bases at V and 0 bases at J, with 23 bases between the two ends. Germline V gene lookup returns CDR1 MDHEN and CDR2 SYDVKM. CDR3 coding DNA: TGTGCCACCTACGCACAGTTTAAACCGAACAGCACAGATACGCAGTATTTT. This translates into CATYAQFKPNSTDTQYF.

The chain links TRBV6-5 to TRBJ2-5; 8 nucleotides match TRBD1. This CDR3 spans 14 amino acids. Per the germline V gene, CDR1 is MNHEY and CDR2 is SVGAGI. V lost 2 bases to trimming and J lost 5 bases; unmatched junction nucleotides: 4. The CDR3 reads CASSYQYRGETQYF. The DNA for the CDR3 is TGTGCCAGCAGTTACCAGTACAGGGGGGAGACCCAGTACTTC.

This clone was seen once. This chain uses TRBV5-6 with TRBJ2-3, with D perhaps TRBD2 (6 bases). The V end lost 3 bases, the J end lost 2 bases, and 16 bases lay between the germline ends. The CDR3 is 16 amino acids. Germline CDR1 SGHDT, CDR2 YYEEEE. The CDR3 coding sequence is TGTGCCAGCAGCTCCGGGACGGCTAGCGACACAGATACGCAGTATTTT. This encodes CASSSGTASDTDTQYF.

J is TRBJ2-5 and V is TRBV28; 7 bases line up with TRBD2. The V and J ends lost 4 bases and 2 bases, in that order; junction bases with no gene match: 7. The CDR3 length is 15 residues. Per germline, CDR1 MDHEN and CDR2 SYDVKM. CDR3 loop: CASSSRLAVQETQYF. CDR3 bases: TGTGCCAGCAGTTCCAGACTAGCCGTACAAGAGACCCAGTACTTC.

The chain uses TRBV7-9 and TRBJ2-5; 10 nucleotides match TRBD1. J was trimmed by 7 bases and V by 0 bases; bases with no gene match: 8. The germline V gene has CDR1 SEHNR and CDR2 FQNEAQ (reference sequence). This CDR3 region has 16 residues. The chain's CDR3 is CASSLATTGGAGTQYF. The CDR3 DNA is TGTGCCAGCAGCTTAGCCACGACAGGGGGCGCGGGGACCCAGTACTTC.

The CDR3 protein is CASRGDRGLNTEAFF. In nucleotides, the CDR3 is TGTGCCAGCAGGGGGGACAGGGGGCTGAACACTGAAGCTTTCTTT. The V call is TRBV9, the J call TRBJ1-1, with TRBD1 matching over 12 bases. The CDR3 extends over 15 amino acids. V shed 5 bases and J 0 bases; nucleotides not matched to a gene: 2. Germline V CDR1 and CDR2: SGDLS, YYNGEE.

In DNA form, the CDR3 reads TGTGCCACCAGCAGTGGGGGGACAGTAAGCAATCAGCCCCAGCATTTT. Amino acids: CATSSGGTVSNQPQHF. The genes are TRBV15 and TRBJ1-5; 7 bases are shared with TRBD1. The V gene's germline CDR1 is LNHNV and CDR2 YYDKDF (reference sequence). J lost 1 base, V lost 3 bases, and 6 bases had no gene match. The CDR3 extends over 16 amino acids.

The rearrangement joins TRBV15 to TRBJ2-3, with a tentative D call TRBD2 (5 bases). Trimming took 1 base from V and 1 from J, leaving 12 bases between them. Germline lookup yields CDR1 LNHNV and CDR2 YYDKDF (reference sequence). The CDR3 extends over 16 amino acids. The chain's CDR3 is CATSRGWSGGTDTQYF. DNA of the CDR3: TGTGCCACCAGCAGAGGGTGGAGCGGAGGCACAGATACGCAGTATTTT.

The chain uses TRBV5-1 and TRBJ1-4; the match to TRBD1 covers 7 bases. V shed 0 bases and J 5 bases; nucleotides not matched to a gene: 7. The CDR3 length is 16 residues. Germline V gene data show CDR1 as SGHRS and CDR2 as YFSETQ. The CDR3 DNA reads as TGCGCCAGCAGCTTGGACTCCGGGACAGACAATGAAAAACTGTTTTTT. It is translated as CASSLDSGTDNEKLFF.